The clone carrying this TCR beta chain has only a few counts. The data were obtained in a study of T-cell memory formation after mild COVID-19. This CDR3 has 13 residues. V lost 6 bases, J lost 7 bases, and 16 bases lay in between. Each CDR3 protein gets one entry after TCRdb re-called the 5' RACE reads with MiXCR. The top ten hold under 25% of the sample, which has hundreds of thousands of distinct CDR3 sequences, more than 15% seen once. V and J are TRBV12-3 or TRBV12-4 and TRBJ2-7; possibly TRBD2 for D (6 bases). The receptor's source is a man between 18 and 35 years old who had mild COVID-19 (a few samples of this study predate the infection). Cell type and time point are not known. The sample comprised PBMCs or a T cell subset sorted from them (not recorded which). CDR3 amino acids: CASSGGYSWEQYF. CDR3 in DNA: TGTGCCAGCAGCGGAGGGTATTCTTGGGAGCAGTACTTC.